This T cell receptor beta chain was sequenced during a study of Ad26.COV2.S vaccination and SARS-CoV-2 variants. For the study at large: Donor participated within the Ad26.COV2.S arm of the COV1001 trial.

The V gene end was trimmed by 4 bases and the J gene end by 6 bases; junction bases not matched to a gene: 11. The CDR3 spans 15 residues. The V gene's germline CDR1 is SGHKS and CDR2 YYEKEE (reference sequence). Study conclusions and caveats: Considerable breadth of spike-specific CD8+ and CD4+ T cell responses has reportedly been documented following vaccination.

Comments on this clone: Its cognate antigen is unknown.

Treatment described: about 20 received Ad26.COV2.S at low or high dose, single or two shots; 5 received placebo; per-sample allocation not given. On day 63 after the first injection, vaccine and placebo recipients gave samples. This vaccine is an Ad26 vector that expresses the Wuhan-strain SARS-CoV-2 spike. Measured with immunoSEQ multiplex PCR; TCRdb has only the in-frame clones, and not every one. The table has around 380,000 clones, roughly nine tenths seen once. The sample was peripheral blood, taken in a trial of Ad26.COV2.S vaccine versus placebo. The TCR comes from a person between 18 and 60 years old who received the Ad26.COV2.S COVID-19 vaccine or a placebo. The chain is built from TRBV5-5 and TRBJ2-3; TRBD2 matches 7 bases. CDR3 loop: CASSPAAGPADTQYF. CDR3 coding DNA: TGTGCCAGCAGCCCCGCAGCGGGACCCGCGGATACGCAGTATTTT. Based on the CDR3 plus reference TRBV5-5 and TRBJ2-3, the full variable domain is DAGVTQSPTHLIKTRGQQVTLRCSPISGHKSVSWYQQVLGQGPQFIFQYYEKEERGRGNFPDRFSARQFPNYSSELNVNALLLGDSALYLCASSPAAGPADTQYFGPGTRLTVL.